This TCR beta chain was sequenced in a study of cytomegalovirus exposure and HLA in healthy donors. PCR involved 60 Vbeta and 13 Jbeta primers. Profiled with immunoSEQ multiplex PCR; TCRdb holds only in-frame clones, not every one. Of some 57,000 clones in the sample, about 71% are singletons; the top ten hold roughly a fifth. The CDR3 is 17 residues long. In germline, CDR1 is SGHRS, CDR2 YFSETQ. Germline trimming cut 3 bases from V and 6 bases from J; bases unmatched to any gene: 14. This receptor was taken from a woman between 55 and 75 years old in good health and CMV-seropositive. Sequenced sample: PBMCs. The chain carries TRBV5-1 and TRBJ1-1, with 10 bases matching TRBD1. CDR3 sequence reads: CASSSTIHDRGHAEAFF. Written as DNA, the CDR3 is TGCGCCAGCAGCTCCACCATCCACGACAGGGGGCACGCTGAAGCTTTCTTT. The whole variable domain, remainder taken from reference TRBV5-1 and TRBJ1-1, is KAGVTQTPRYLIKTRGQQVTLSCSPISGHRSVSWYQQTPGQGLQFLFEYFSETQRNKGNFPGRFSGRQFSNSRSEMNVSTLELGDSALYLCASSSTIHDRGHAEAFFGQGTRLTVV.